Below, one TCR beta chain is given with its context. The data stem from a study of blood T cell repertoires in COVID-19. Study in general: Samples taken during acute and convalescent COVID-19 were collected in the United States, Italy and Spain. Sources were T cells, B-cell-depleted T cells, or PBMCs; the material itself was cDNA or gDNA.

Germline V gene data show CDR1 as MDHEN and CDR2 as SYDVKM. The junction had 10 bases not matched to a gene; V was cut back by 5 bases and J by 7 bases. The CDR3 totals 15 residues. In the original workflow: For nucleated cells, counts were estimated from reference gene primer amplification. Assay used: immunoSEQ multiplex PCR; TCRdb lists only in-frame clones, some missing. V and J calls and clone size are as listed in that table; D and trimming were resolved from the DNA. The sample carries fewer than 70,000 clones, 85% to 90% recorded once. The sequenced sample was peripheral blood. This chain connects TRBV28 to TRBJ1-5; 8 bases line up with TRBD1. The receptor was derived from a man older than 75 with acute or convalescent COVID-19. The CDR3 DNA reads as TGTGCCAGCAGTCGACGAGGACAGGGACGCCAGCCCCAGCATTTT. Translated, it gives CASSRRGQGRQPQHF. The complete variable domain, with remaining parts taken from reference TRBV28 and TRBJ1-5, reads DVKVTQSSRYLVKRTGEKVFLECVQDMDHENMFWYRQDPGLGLRLIYFSYDVKMKEKGDIPEGYSVSREKKERFSLILESASTNQTSMYLCASSRRGQGRQPQHFGDGTRLSIL.